This TCR beta chain was captured in a study of blood T cells in healthy people across ages. Study-wide points: A conclusive naive versus antigen-experienced comparison was prevented by the unsorted PBMCs. Higher naive T cell percentage went strongly together with higher TCR beta diversity. Greater diversity and more naive CD4+ cells were seen in long-lived donors than in aged donors.

This clonotype turned up a few times. Its antigen is as yet unknown. V lost 2 bases, J lost 6 bases, and 13 bases lay in between. CDR1 and CDR2 (germline): KGHDR, SFDVKD. The CDR3 length is 15 residues. Next came a second PCR, run for about 6 to 11 cycles, which used a sample-barcoded 5' primer along with a J-beta primer mix. TCRdb reprocessed the 5' RACE reads with MiXCR, giving one entry per CDR3 protein. This sample has about 730,000 distinct CDR3 sequences, with roughly 47% found just once. Sequenced material: blood. This sequence joins TRBV24-1 and TRBJ2-1; TRBD1 is a possible D gene (7 bases). The source is a woman aged 60-75 years in good health. The CDR3 is CATSDWQGGFNEQFF. CDR3 nucleotide sequence: TGTGCCACCAGTGATTGGCAGGGGGGATTCAATGAGCAGTTCTTC.